Listed here are 19 T cell receptor beta chains from one sample, sequenced in a study of cytomegalovirus exposure and HLA in healthy donors. 13 Jbeta primers and 60 Vbeta primers were used for the PCR. Using immunoSEQ multiplex PCR, the repertoire was profiled, and TCRdb retains in-frame clones only, with some absent. The repertoire holds over 200,000 clones, more than 70% seen once, with over 1% in the top ten. The sample consisted of PBMCs. The receptors come from a human donor in good health.

The V call is TRBV29-1, the J call TRBJ2-3; TRBD1 matches at 7 bases. CDR1 is SQVTM, CDR2 ANQGSEA, per germline. The CDR3 is made up of 14 amino acids. V lost 7 bases, J lost 1 base, and 8 bases stayed unmatched. CDR3 sequence: CSGKTGTGTDTQYF. In DNA form, the CDR3 reads TGCAGCGGTAAAACCGGGACAGGCACAGATACGCAGTATTTT.

This clone appeared once. The chain recombines TRBV27 with TRBJ2-7; the match to TRBD1 covers 9 bases. There are 15 residues in the CDR3. V trimming: 5 bases; J trimming: 4 bases; junction bases outside the gene matches: 9. Germline V gene lookup returns CDR1 MNHEY and CDR2 SMNVEV (reference sequence). CDR3 residues: CASSHAGTGRYEQYF. CDR3 bases: TGTGCCAGCAGTCACGCCGGGACAGGGAGGTACGAGCAGTACTTC.

The chain has TRBV2 and TRBJ1-5; 8 bases map to TRBD1. Germline V lookup: CDR1 SNHLY, CDR2 FYNNEI. The CDR3 loop spans 15 amino acids. With 8 bases clipped from V and 2 bases from J, the junction kept 8 bases outside the gene matches. The CDR3 DNA follows: TGTGCCAGCCTTCGGTCGGACAGGGGCAATCAGCCCCAGCATTTT. This sequence encodes CASLRSDRGNQPQHF.

A single count supports this clone. The chain has TRBV28 and TRBJ2-7; 8 bases agree with TRBD1. Per the germline V gene, CDR1 is MDHEN and CDR2 is SYDVKM. Losses at the gene ends were 1 base for V and 6 bases for J; bases not matched to a gene: 11. The CDR3 runs to 16 residues. CDR3 amino acids: CASSLSGQGQRREQYF. CDR3 nucleotide sequence: TGTGCCAGCAGTTTATCCGGACAGGGCCAGCGTCGCGAGCAGTACTTC.

The gene calls are TRBV7-6 and TRBJ2-7; 9 positions agree with TRBD1. After removal of 1 base from V and 0 bases from J, the junction contained 1 base not matched to a gene. The CDR3 contains 15 residues. Germline V lookup: CDR1 SGHVS, CDR2 FNYEAQ. In nucleotides, the CDR3 is TGTGCCAGCAGCTTAGGGACAGGGGTCTCCTACGAGCAGTACTTC. This sequence encodes CASSLGTGVSYEQYF.

Points on this clone: The sample holds other DNA sequences that translate to the same CDR3. V gene TRBV7-9 combines with J gene TRBJ2-2, with a tentative D call TRBD2 (5 bases). Deletions cut 4 bases from V and 5 bases from J, with 11 bases between. The germline V gene encodes CDR1 SEHNR and CDR2 FQNEAQ (reference sequence). This CDR3 spans 14 amino acids. The CDR3 sequence is CASSSTPGTGELFF. The CDR3 DNA is TGTGCCAGCAGCTCGACCCCGGGGACCGGGGAGCTGTTTTTT.

The gene calls are TRBV5-1 and TRBJ2-4; the match to TRBD2 covers 13 bases. Looked up from germline, CDR1 is SGHRS and CDR2 is YFSETQ. V shed 4 bases, J shed 8 bases, and the junction held 18 bases outside the gene matches. The CDR3 extends over 19 amino acids. The CDR3 DNA sequence: TGCGCCAGCAGCCCCGGGACTAGCGGGATCCCTCAACGTGGAGACATTCAGTACTTC. Protein sequence: CASSPGTSGIPQRGDIQYF.

Only one count was recorded for this clone. The chain uses TRBV28 and TRBJ2-7; TRBD2 is a possible D gene (6 bases). The CDR3 extends over 15 amino acids. Germline V gives CDR1 MDHEN, CDR2 SYDVKM. V lost 7 bases and J 5 bases, leaving 21 bases between the germline ends. This chain's CDR3 is CASNEVGGGRDEQYF. DNA of the CDR3: TGTGCCAGCAATGAAGTGGGGGGAGGTCGGGACGAGCAGTACTTC.

The chain joins TRBV15 to TRBJ2-5; tentative D call: TRBD1 (7 bases). Looked up from germline, CDR1 is LNHNV and CDR2 is YYDKDF (reference sequence). This CDR3 spans 16 amino acids. V lost 0 bases to trimming and J lost 11 bases, with 22 bases between them. The CDR3 region has the DNA TGTGCCACCAGCAGAGATCGGGCGGGGACAGCTAGAGAGCAGTACTTC. This encodes CATSRDRAGTAREQYF. Combining the CDR3 with reference TRBV15 and TRBJ2-5 gives the whole variable domain DAMVIQNPRYQVTQFGKPVTLSCSQTLNHNVMYWYQQKSSQAPKLLFHYYDKDFNNEADTPDNFQSRRPNTSFCFLDIRSPGLGDTAMYLCATSRDRAGTAREQYFGPGTRLLVL.

The rearrangement joins TRBV21-1 to TRBJ2-7; TRBD1 was called by the table and not checked on the DNA. TRBV21-1 is a recognized pseudogene. There are 15 residues in the CDR3. CDR3 DNA sequence: TGTGCCAGCAGCCTAAGCTGGGCCGAACCCTACGAGCAGTACTTC. Translated, it gives CASSLSWAEPYEQYF.

V and J are TRBV7-6 and TRBJ2-7; tentatively, D is TRBD2 (6 bases). Germline V gene sequence: CDR1 SGHVS, CDR2 FNYEAQ. The CDR3 length is 12 residues. V gave up 2 bases and J gave up 9 bases, with 11 bases separating them. DNA for the CDR3: TGTGCCAGCAGCTTATCAACCGGGAGGCAGTACTTC. Its protein is CASSLSTGRQYF.

The chain links TRBV2 to TRBJ1-2, with 9 nucleotides matching TRBD1. Unmatched junction bases numbered 2, after V lost 6 bases and J lost 3 bases. The germline gives CDR1 SNHLY, CDR2 FYNNEI. This CDR3 is 13 amino acids long. Here the CDR3 reads CASRDRGYYGYTF. For the CDR3, the DNA is TGTGCCAGCAGGGACAGGGGATACTATGGCTACACCTTC.

The chain employs TRBV10-3 and TRBJ1-1, with D perhaps TRBD1 (5 bases). From germline, CDR1 is ENHRY and CDR2 SYGVKD. The CDR3 covers 17 residues. V was shortened by 0 bases and J by 4 bases, with 18 bases between the two germline ends. The CDR3 region has the DNA TGTGCCATCAGTGAGTCGATAAGCGTATACGGGGGCACTGAAGCTTTCTTT. This sequence encodes CAISESISVYGGTEAFF.

The J gene is TRBJ2-7, the V gene TRBV2; 7 bases agree with TRBD1. Germline V CDR1 and CDR2: SNHLY, FYNNEI. The CDR3 contains 12 residues. V was clipped by 6 bases and J by 6 bases; unmatched bases: 5. CDR3 in DNA: TGTGCCAGCAGAAAAACAGGGGCCGAGCAGTACTTC. Its protein product is CASRKTGAEQYF.

The chain is built from TRBV7-3 and TRBJ2-1, with D tentatively TRBD2 (5 bases). This CDR3 is 13 amino acids long. In germline, CDR1 is SGHTA, CDR2 FQGTGA. Trimming removed 5 bases from V and 7 bases from J, with 12 bases in between. In nucleotides, the CDR3 is TGTGCCAGCAGCCTGCTAGCTACGAATGAGCAGTTCTTC. It yields the protein CASSLLATNEQFF.

J is TRBJ2-1 and V is TRBV5-1; 7 positions agree with TRBD1. Germline lookup yields CDR1 SGHRS and CDR2 YFSETQ. The CDR3 sequence is 13 residues long. The V and J ends lost 4 bases and 5 bases, in that order; junction bases with no gene match: 3. CDR3 in amino acids: CASSGQVNNEQFF. The CDR3 DNA reads TGCGCCAGCAGCGGACAGGTGAACAATGAGCAGTTCTTC. The whole variable domain, remainder taken from reference TRBV5-1 and TRBJ2-1, is KAGVTQTPRYLIKTRGQQVTLSCSPISGHRSVSWYQQTPGQGLQFLFEYFSETQRNKGNFPGRFSGRQFSNSRSEMNVSTLELGDSALYLCASSGQVNNEQFFGPGTRLTVL.

The genes are TRBV12-5 and TRBJ2-7; TRBD1 agrees at 9 bases. This CDR3 is built from 14 residues. Germline CDR1 is LGHNT and CDR2 is FRNRAP. V lost 1 base and J lost 3; bases outside the gene matches: 1. The CDR3 loop is CASGLGTGVYEQYF. CDR3 nucleotides: TGTGCTAGTGGTTTGGGGACAGGGGTCTACGAGCAGTACTTC.

The chain carries TRBV7-2 and TRBJ2-7; D remains unclear. This CDR3 has 13 residues. V was cut by 0 bases and J by 9 bases, with 12 bases left in between. Germline V gene sequence: CDR1 SGHTA, CDR2 FQGNSA. This CDR3 is CASSLAVQSRQYF. As DNA, the CDR3 is TGTGCCAGCAGCTTAGCGGTCCAATCGAGGCAGTACTTC.

The chain joins TRBV5-6 to TRBJ1-2, with D uncertain. Between the trimmed V and J ends, which lost 2 bases and 4 bases, there was a span of 12 bases. This CDR3 spans 14 amino acids. Germline V gene lookup returns CDR1 SGHDT and CDR2 YYEEEE. CDR3 in amino acids: CASSLGGGSYGYTF. The CDR3 DNA reads TGTGCCAGCAGCTTAGGAGGAGGAAGCTATGGCTACACCTTC.